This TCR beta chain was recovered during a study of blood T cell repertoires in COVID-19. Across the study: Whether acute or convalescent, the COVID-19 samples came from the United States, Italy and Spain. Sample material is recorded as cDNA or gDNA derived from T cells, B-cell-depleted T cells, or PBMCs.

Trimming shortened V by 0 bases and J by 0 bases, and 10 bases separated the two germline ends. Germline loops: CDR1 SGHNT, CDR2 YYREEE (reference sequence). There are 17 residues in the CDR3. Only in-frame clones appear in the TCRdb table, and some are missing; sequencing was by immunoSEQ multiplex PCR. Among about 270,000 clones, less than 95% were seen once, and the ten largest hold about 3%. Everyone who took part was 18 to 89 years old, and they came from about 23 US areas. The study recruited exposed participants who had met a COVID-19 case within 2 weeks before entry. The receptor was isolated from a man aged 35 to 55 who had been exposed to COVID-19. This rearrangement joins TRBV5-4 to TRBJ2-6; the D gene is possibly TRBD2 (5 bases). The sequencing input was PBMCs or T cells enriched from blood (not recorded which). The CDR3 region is CASSLAPGNSGANVLTF. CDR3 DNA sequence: TGTGCCAGCAGCTTGGCTCCGGGGAACTCTGGGGCCAACGTCCTGACTTTC. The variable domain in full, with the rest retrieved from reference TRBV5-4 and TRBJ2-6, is ETGVTQSPTHLIKTRGQQVTLRCSSQSGHNTVSWYQQALGQGPQFIFQYYREEENGRGNFPPRFSGLQFPNYSSELNVNALELDDSALYLCASSLAPGNSGANVLTFGAGSRLTVL.